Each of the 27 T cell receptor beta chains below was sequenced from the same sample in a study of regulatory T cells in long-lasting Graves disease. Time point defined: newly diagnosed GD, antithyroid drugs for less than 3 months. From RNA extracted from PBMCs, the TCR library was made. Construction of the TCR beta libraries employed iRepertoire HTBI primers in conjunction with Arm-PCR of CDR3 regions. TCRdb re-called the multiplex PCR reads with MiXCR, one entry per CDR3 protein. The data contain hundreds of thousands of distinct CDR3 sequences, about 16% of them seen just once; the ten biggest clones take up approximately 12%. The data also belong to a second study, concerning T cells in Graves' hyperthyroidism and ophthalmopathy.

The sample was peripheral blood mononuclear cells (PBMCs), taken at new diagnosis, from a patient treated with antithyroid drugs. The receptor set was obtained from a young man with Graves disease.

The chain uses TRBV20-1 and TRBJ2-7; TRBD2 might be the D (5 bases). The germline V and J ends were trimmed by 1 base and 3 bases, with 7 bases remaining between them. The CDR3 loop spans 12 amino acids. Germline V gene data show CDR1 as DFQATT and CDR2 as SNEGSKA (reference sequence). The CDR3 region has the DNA TGCAGTGCTAGAGCGGACTTCTACGAGCAGTACTTC. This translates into CSARADFYEQYF.

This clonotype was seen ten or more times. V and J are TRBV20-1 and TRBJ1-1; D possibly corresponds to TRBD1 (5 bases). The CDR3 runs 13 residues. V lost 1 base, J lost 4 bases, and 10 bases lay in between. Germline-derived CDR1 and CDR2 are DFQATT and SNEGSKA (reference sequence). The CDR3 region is CSARVQGFTEAFF. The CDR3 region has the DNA TGCAGTGCTAGAGTTCAGGGTTTCACTGAAGCTTTCTTT.

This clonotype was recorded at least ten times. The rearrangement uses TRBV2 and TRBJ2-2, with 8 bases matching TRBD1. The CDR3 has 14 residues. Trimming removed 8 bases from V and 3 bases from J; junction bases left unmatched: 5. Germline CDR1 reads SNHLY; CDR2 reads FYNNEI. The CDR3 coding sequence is TGTGCCAGCCAGGGGGCGTGGGACACCGGGGAGCTGTTTTTT. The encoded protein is CASQGAWDTGELFF.

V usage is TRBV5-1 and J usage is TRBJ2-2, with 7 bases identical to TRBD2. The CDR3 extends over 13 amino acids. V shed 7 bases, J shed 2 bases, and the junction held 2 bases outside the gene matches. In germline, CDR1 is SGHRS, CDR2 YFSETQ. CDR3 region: CASRDYNTGELFF. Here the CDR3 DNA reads TGCGCCAGCCGGGACTATAACACCGGGGAGCTGTTTTTT.

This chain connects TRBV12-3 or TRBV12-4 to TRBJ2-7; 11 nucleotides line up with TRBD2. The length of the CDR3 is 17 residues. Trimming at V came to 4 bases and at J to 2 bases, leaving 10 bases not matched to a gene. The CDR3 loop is CASSSGTSGLKTYEQYF. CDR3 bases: TGTGCCAGCAGTTCCGGGACTAGCGGACTCAAAACCTACGAGCAGTACTTC.

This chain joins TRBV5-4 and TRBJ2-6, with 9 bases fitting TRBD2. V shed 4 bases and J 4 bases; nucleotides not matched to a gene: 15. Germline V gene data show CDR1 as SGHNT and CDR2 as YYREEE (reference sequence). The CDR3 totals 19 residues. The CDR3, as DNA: TGTGCCAGCAGCCCCGGGATAGCGGGAGTAGTAGCCGGGGCCAACGTCCTGACTTTC. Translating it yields CASSPGIAGVVAGANVLTF.

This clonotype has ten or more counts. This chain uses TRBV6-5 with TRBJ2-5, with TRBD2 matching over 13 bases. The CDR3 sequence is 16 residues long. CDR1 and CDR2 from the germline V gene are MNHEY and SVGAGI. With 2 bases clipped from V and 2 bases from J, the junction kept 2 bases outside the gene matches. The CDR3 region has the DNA TGTGCCAGCAGTTACCGGGGACTAGCGGGGCAAGAGACCCAGTACTTC. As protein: CASSYRGLAGQETQYF.

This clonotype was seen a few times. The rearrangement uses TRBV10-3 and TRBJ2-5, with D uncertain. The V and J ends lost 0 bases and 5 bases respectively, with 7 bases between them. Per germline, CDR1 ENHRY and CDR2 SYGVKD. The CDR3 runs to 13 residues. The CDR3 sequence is CAISESSVETQYF. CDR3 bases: TGTGCCATCAGTGAGTCGAGCGTGGAGACCCAGTACTTC.

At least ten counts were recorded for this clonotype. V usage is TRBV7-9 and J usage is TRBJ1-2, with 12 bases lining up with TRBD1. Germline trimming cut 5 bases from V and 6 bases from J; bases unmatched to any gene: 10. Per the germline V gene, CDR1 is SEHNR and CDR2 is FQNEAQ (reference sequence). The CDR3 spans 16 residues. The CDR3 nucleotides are TGTGCCAGCAGCCCGAATTGGGACAGGGGGCTAGATGGCTACACCTTC. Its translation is CASSPNWDRGLDGYTF.

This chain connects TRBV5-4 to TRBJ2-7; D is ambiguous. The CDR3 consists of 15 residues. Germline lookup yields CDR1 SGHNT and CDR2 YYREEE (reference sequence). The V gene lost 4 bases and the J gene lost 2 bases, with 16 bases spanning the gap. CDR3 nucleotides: TGTGCCAGCAGCACCCGGGCCGCTCCCCCCTACGAGCAGTACTTC. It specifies CASSTRAAPPYEQYF.

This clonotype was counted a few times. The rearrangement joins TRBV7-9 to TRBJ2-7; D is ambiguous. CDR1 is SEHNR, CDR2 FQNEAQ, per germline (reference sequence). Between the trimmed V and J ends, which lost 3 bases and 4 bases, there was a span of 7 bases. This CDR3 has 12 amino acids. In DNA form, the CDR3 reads TGTGCCAGCAGCTTCCACGTGTACGAGCAGTACTTC. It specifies CASSFHVYEQYF.

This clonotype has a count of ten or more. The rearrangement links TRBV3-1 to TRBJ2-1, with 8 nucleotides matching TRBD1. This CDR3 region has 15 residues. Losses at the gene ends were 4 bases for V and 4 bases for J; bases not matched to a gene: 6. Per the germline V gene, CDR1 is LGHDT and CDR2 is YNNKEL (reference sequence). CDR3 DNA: TGTGCCAGCAGCCCGGACAGGGTACCATACAATGAGCAGTTCTTC. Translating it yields CASSPDRVPYNEQFF.

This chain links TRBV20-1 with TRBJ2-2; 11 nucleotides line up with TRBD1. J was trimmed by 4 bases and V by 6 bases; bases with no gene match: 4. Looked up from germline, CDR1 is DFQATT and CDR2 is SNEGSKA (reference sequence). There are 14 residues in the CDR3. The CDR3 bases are TGCAGTGCGGGGACAGGGGGTAGCACCGGGGAGCTGTTTTTT. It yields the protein CSAGTGGSTGELFF.

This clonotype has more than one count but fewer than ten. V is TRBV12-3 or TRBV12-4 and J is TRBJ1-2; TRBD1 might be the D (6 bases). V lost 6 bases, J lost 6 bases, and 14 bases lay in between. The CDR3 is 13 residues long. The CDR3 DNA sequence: TGTGCCAGCAGCCGACAGGTTGAAAATGGCTACACCTTC. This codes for CASSRQVENGYTF.

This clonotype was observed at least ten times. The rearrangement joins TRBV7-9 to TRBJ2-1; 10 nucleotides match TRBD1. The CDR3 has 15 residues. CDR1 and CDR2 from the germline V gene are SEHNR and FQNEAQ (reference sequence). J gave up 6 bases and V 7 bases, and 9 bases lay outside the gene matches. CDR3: CASIPPGQGPNEQFF. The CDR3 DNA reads TGTGCCAGCATCCCACCGGGACAGGGGCCCAATGAGCAGTTCTTC. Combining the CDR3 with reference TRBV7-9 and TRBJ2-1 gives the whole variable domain DTGVSQNPRHKITKRGQNVTFRCDPISEHNRLYWYRQTLGQGPEFLTYFQNEAQLEKSRLLSDRFSAERPKGSFSTLEIQRTEQGDSAMYLCASIPPGQGPNEQFFGPGTRLTVL.

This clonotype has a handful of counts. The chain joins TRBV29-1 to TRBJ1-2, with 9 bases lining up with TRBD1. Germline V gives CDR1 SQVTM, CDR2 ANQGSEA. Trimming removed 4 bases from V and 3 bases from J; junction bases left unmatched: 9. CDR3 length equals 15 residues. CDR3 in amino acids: CSVVPTGGSDYGYTF. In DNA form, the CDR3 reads TGCAGCGTTGTCCCCACAGGGGGCTCGGACTATGGCTACACCTTC.

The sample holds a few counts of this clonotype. The CDR3 here is CASSIPGLASEQFF. The CDR3 bases are TGTGCCAGCAGCATACCGGGACTAGCGAGTGAGCAGTTCTTC. This sequence joins TRBV9 and TRBJ2-1, with TRBD2 identical over 10 bases. The CDR3 length is 14 residues. The trim removed 4 bases at V and 9 bases at J, leaving 7 bases unmatched. From germline, CDR1 is SGDLS and CDR2 YYNGEE.

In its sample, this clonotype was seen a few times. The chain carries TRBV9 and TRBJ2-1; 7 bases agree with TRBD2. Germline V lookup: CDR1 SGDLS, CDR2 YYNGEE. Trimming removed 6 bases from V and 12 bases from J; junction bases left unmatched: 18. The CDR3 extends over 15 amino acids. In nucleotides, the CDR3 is TGTGCCAGCAACGGACTAGGGACTACCGGGTCAACGCAGTTCTTC. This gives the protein CASNGLGTTGSTQFF.

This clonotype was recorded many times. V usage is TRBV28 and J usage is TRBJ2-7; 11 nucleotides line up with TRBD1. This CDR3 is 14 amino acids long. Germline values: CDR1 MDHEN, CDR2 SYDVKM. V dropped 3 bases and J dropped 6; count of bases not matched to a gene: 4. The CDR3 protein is CASSLTGTGGEQYF. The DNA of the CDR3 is TGTGCCAGCAGTTTGACCGGGACAGGGGGCGAGCAGTACTTC.

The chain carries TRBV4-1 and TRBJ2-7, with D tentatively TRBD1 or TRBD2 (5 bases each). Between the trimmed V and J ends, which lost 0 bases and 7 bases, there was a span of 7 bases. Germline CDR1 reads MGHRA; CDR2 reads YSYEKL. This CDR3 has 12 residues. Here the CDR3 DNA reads TGCGCCAGCAGCCAAGATGGGGGTGAGCAGTACTTC. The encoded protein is CASSQDGGEQYF.

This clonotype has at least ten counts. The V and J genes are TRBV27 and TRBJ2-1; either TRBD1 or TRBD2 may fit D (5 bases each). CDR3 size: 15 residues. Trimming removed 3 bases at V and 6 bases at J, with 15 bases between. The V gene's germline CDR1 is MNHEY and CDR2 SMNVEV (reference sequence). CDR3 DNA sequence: TGTGCCAGCAGTTTCACGGGGCGCAGGCTCAATGAGCAGTTCTTC. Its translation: CASSFTGRRLNEQFF.

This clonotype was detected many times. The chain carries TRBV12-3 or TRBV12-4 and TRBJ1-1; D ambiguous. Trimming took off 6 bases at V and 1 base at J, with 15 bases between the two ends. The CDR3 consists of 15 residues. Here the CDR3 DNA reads TGTGCCAGCAGACACGGGGAAGCCTGGAACACTGAAGCTTTCTTT. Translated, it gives CASRHGEAWNTEAFF.

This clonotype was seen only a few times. CDR3: CASSPGRGGGRRENEQFF. CDR3 sequence (DNA): TGTGCCAGCAGCCCGGGGAGGGGGGGAGGCCGACGGGAAAATGAGCAGTTCTTC. The V and J genes are TRBV7-9 and TRBJ2-1; D perhaps matches TRBD2 (7 bases). CDR1 is SEHNR and CDR2 is FQNEAQ in the germline V gene (reference sequence). The CDR3 is 18 residues long. Trimming cost V 5 bases and J 7 bases, with 27 bases left between them.

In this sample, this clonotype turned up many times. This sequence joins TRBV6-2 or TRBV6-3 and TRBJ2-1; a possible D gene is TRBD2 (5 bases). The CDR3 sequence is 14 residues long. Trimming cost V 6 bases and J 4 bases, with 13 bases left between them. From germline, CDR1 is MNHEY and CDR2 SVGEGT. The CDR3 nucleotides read TGTGCCAGCAGCCATTACGGGGAGTACAATGAGCAGTTCTTC. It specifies CASSHYGEYNEQFF.

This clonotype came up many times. CDR3 protein: CAITDGDSPLHF. CDR3 nucleotides: TGTGCCATTACTGATGGGGATTCACCCCTCCACTTT. This chain links TRBV10-3 with TRBJ1-6, with D uncertain. This CDR3 has 12 residues. The V end lost 9 bases, the J end lost 8 bases, and 11 bases lay between the germline ends. Germline CDR1 reads ENHRY; CDR2 reads SYGVKD.

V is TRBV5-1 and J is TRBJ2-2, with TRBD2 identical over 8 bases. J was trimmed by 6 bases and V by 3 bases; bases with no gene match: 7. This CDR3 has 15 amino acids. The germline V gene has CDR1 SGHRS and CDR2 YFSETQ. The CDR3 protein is CASSSGTSGPGELFF. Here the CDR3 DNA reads TGCGCCAGCAGCTCCGGGACTAGTGGTCCCGGGGAGCTGTTTTTT. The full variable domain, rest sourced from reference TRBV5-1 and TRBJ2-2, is KAGVTQTPRYLIKTRGQQVTLSCSPISGHRSVSWYQQTPGQGLQFLFEYFSETQRNKGNFPGRFSGRQFSNSRSEMNVSTLELGDSALYLCASSSGTSGPGELFFGEGSRLTVL.

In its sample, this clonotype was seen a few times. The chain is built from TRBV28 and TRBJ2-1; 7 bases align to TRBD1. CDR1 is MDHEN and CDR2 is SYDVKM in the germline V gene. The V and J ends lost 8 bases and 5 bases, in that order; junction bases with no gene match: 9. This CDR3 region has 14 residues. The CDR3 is CASRNGQANNEQFF. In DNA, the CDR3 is TGTGCCAGCCGAAACGGACAGGCCAACAATGAGCAGTTCTTC.